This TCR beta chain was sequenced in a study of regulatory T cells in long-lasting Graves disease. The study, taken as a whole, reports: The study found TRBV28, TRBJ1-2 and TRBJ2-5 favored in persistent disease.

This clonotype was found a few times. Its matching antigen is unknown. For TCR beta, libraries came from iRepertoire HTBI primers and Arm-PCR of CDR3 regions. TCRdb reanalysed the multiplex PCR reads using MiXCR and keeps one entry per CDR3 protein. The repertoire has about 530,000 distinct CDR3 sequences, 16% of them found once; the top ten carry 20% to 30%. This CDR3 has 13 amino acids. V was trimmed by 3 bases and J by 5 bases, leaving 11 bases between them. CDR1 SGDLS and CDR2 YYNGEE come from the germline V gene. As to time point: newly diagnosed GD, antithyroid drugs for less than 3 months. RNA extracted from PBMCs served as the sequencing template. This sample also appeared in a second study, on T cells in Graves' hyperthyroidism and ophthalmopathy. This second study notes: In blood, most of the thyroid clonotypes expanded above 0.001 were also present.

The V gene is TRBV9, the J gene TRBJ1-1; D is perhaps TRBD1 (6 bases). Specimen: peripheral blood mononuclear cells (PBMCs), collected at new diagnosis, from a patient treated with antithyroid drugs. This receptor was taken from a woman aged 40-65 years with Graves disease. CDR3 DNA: TGTGCCAGCAGCGCAGGGGATCGGACTGAAGCTTTCTTT. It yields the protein CASSAGDRTEAFF.